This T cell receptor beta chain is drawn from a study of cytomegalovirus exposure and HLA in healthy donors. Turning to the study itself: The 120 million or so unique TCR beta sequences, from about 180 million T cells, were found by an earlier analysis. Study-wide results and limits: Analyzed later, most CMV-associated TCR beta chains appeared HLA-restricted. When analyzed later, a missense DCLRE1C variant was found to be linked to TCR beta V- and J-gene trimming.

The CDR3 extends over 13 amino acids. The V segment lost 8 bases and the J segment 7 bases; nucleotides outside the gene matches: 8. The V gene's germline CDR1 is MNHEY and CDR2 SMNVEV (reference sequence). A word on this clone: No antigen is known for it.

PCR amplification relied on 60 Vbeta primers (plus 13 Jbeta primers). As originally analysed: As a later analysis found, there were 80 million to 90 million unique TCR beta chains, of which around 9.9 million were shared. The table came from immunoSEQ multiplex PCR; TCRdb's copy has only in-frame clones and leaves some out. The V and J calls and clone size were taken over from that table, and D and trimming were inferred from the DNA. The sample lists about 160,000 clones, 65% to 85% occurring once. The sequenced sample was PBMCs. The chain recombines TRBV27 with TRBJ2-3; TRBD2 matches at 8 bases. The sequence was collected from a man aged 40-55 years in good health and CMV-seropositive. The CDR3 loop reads CASRPGGRNTQYF. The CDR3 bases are TGTGCCAGCCGTCCGGGCGGGAGGAATACGCAGTATTTT.